Given below is one T cell receptor beta chain in context. Its cognate antigen is unknown. The sample originates from a study of chemoradiotherapy in HPV16-positive cancers. Over chemoradiotherapy, repertoires were sampled more than once. General study results and limits: Candidate HPV-specific clones and E7-related TCR motifs grew in tumor during treatment. In HPV16-positive patients, HPV-responsive T-cell expansion tracked better recurrence-free survival.

The table came from immunoSEQ multiplex PCR; TCRdb's copy has only in-frame clones and leaves some out. The sample consists of approximately 35,000 clones, about 82% of them appearing once. This CDR3 spans 14 amino acids. V gave up 4 bases and J gave up 7 bases; unmatched junction bases: 8. Germline CDR1 GTSNPN, CDR2 SVGIG (reference sequence). This specimen was blood, taken from a patient who underwent chemoradiotherapy. The TCR was taken from a human donor with HPV-associated anogenital cancer. The chain links TRBV30 to TRBJ2-7, with 12 bases fitting TRBD2. CDR3 bases: TGTGCCTGGAACAAGCTAGCGGGGGGGCCTGAGCAGTACTTC. It is translated as CAWNKLAGGPEQYF.